This TCR beta chain was sequenced during a study of blood T cell repertoires in COVID-19. Under the authors' procedure: How many nucleated cells were present was estimated from reference gene primer amplification. The protocol was immunoSEQ multiplex PCR, while the TCRdb copy is restricted to in-frame clones and leaves out a portion. Clone size and the V and J calls come from that table; the DNA yielded D and trimming. Among over 120,000 clones listed, around 81% were seen once. The CDR3 covers 16 residues. The V end was cut by 6 bases, the J end by 0 bases, with 14 bases between. The germline gives CDR1 KGHDR, CDR2 SFDVKD.

The chain carries TRBV24-1 and TRBJ2-1, with D uncertain. The receptor was isolated from a woman in her sixties with acute or convalescent COVID-19. The sequenced material came from peripheral blood. CDR3 nucleotides: TGTGCCACCAGTCGGGTCGGCAAGAGCTCCTACAATGAGCAGTTCTTC. Its protein is CATSRVGKSSYNEQFF.